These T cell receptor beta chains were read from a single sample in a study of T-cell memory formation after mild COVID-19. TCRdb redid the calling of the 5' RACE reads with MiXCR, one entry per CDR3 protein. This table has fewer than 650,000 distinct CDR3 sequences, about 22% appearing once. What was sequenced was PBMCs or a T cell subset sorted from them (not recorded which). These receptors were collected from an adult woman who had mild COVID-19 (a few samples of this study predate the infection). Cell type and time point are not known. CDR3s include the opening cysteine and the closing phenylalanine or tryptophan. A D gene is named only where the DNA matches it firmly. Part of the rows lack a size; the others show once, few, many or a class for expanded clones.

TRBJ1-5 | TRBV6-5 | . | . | TGTGCCAGCGGAGTGGGGTCCCGCTATCAGCCCCAGCATTTT | CASGVGSRYQPQHF
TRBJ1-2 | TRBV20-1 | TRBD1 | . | TGCAGTGCATCCGGGACAGTCCCGATTGGGACCTTC | CSASGTVPIGTF
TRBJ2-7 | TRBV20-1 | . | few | TGCAGTGCTATAACAGGAGACTACGATAACGGGCAGTACTTC | CSAITGDYDNGQYF
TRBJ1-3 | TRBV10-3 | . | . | TGTGCCATCAGCCCGGGAGTTGGGGGAAACACCATATATTTT | CAISPGVGGNTIYF
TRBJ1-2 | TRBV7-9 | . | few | TGTGCCAGCAGCTCCCACGGGGGAACCTTCTATGGCTACACCTTC | CASSSHGGTFYGYTF
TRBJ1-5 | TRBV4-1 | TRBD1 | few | TGCGCCAGCAGCCACCCCGCAGGGACAGGGAGTCAGCCCCAGCATTTT | CASSHPAGTGSQPQHF
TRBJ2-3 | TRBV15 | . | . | TGTGCCACCAGCACTGGGACTACAGATACGCAGTATTTT | CATSTGTTDTQYF
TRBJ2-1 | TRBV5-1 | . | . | TGCGCCAGCAGACAGGGTGGCAATGAGCAGTTCTTC | CASRQGGNEQFF
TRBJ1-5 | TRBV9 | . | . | TGTGCCAGCAGCGTAGGAACAGTGAGCAATCAGCCCCAGCATTTT | CASSVGTVSNQPQHF
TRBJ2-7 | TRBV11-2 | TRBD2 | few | TGTGCCAGCAGCTTTAGGATTGGGACTAGCGGGAACTACGAGCAGTACTTC | CASSFRIGTSGNYEQYF
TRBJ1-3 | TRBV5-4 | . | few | TGTGCCAGCAGCGCAGCGAGCTCTGGAAACACCATATATTTT | CASSAASSGNTIYF
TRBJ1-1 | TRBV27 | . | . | TGTGCCAGCAGTTTAAGGTGGGGAGGGACTGAAGCTTTCTTT | CASSLRWGGTEAFF
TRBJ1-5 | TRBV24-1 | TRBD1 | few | TGTGCCACCAGAGGGACAGATAGCAATCAGCCCCAGCATTTT | CATRGTDSNQPQHF
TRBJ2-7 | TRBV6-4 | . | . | TGTGCCAGCAGTGCGGATAGCGGCTACGAGCAGTACTTC | CASSADSGYEQYF
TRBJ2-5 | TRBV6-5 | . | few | TGTGCCAGCAGTTACTCGGGTTGGGGGGAGACCCAGTACTTC | CASSYSGWGETQYF
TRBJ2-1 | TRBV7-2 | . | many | TGTGCCAGCAGCCGCGGGACTCTCAATGAGCAGTTCTTC | CASSRGTLNEQFF
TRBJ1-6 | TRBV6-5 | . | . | TGTGCCAGCAGTTACTCCTCCACAGGGAAGGATTCACCCCTCCACTTT | CASSYSSTGKDSPLHF
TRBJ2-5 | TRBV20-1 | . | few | TGCAGTGCTCCCCCGCCCCCAGGGAGGGAGACCCAGTACTTC | CSAPPPPGRETQYF
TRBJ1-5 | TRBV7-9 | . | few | TGTGCCAGCAGCTTAGGGGCAGGAAGGTCTAGCAATCAGCCCCAGCATTTT | CASSLGAGRSSNQPQHF
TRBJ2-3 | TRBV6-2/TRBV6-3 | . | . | TGTGCCAGCAGTTACGGTCTTGGCGGGGCAACGGGCGGCACAGATACGCAGTATTTT | CASSYGLGGATGGTDTQYF